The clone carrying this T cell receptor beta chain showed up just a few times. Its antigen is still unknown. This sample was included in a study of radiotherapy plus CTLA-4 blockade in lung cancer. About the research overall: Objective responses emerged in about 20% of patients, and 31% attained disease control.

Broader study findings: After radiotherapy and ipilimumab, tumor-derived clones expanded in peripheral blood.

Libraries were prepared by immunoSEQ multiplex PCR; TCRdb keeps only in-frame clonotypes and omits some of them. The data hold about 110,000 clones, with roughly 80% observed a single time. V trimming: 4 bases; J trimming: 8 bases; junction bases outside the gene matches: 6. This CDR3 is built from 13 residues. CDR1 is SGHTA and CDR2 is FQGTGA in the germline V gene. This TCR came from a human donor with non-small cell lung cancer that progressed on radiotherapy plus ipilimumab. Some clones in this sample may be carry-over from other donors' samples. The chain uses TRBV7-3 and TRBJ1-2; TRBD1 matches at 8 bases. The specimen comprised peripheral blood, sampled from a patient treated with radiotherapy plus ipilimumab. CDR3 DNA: TGTGCCAGCAGCTCAAGACAGGGGAGCGGCTACACCTTC. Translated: CASSSRQGSGYTF. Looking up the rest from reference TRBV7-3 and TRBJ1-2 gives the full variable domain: GAGVSQTPSNKVTEKGKYVELRCDPISGHTALYWYRQSLGQGPEFLIYFQGTGAADDSGLPNDRFFAVRPEGSVSTLKIQRTERGDSAVYLCASSSRQGSGYTFGSGTRLTVV.